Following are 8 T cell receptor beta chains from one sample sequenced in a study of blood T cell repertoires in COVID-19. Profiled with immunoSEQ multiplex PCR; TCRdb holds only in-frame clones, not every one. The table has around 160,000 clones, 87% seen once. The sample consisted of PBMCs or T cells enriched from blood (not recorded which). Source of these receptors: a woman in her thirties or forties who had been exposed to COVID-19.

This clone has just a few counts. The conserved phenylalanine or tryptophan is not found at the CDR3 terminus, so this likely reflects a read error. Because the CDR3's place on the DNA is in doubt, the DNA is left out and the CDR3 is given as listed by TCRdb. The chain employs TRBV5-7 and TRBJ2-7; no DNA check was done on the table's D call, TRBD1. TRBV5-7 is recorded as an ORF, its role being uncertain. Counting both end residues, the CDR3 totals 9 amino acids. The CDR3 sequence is CASSGHRGL.

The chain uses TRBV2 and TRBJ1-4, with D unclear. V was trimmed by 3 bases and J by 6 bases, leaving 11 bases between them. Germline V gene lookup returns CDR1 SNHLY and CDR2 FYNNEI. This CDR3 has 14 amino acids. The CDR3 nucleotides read TGTGCCAGCAGTGACGAGGGTGTATATGAAAAACTGTTTTTT. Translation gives CASSDEGVYEKLFF.

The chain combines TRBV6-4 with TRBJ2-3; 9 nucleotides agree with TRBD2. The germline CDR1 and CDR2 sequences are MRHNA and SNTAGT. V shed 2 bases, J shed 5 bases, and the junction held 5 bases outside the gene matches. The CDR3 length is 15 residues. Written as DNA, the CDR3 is TGTGCCAGCAGTGACGCTGGGCGGGGGGGAGATACGCAGTATTTT. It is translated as CASSDAGRGGDTQYF.

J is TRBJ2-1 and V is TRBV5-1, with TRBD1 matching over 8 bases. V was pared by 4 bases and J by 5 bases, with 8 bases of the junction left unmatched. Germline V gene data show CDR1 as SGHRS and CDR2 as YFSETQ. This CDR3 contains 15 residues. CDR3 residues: CASSETGGTHNEQFF. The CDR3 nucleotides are TGCGCCAGCAGCGAAACAGGGGGGACCCACAATGAGCAGTTCTTC. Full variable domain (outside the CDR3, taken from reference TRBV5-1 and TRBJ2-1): KAGVTQTPRYLIKTRGQQVTLSCSPISGHRSVSWYQQTPGQGLQFLFEYFSETQRNKGNFPGRFSGRQFSNSRSEMNVSTLELGDSALYLCASSETGGTHNEQFFGPGTRLTVL.

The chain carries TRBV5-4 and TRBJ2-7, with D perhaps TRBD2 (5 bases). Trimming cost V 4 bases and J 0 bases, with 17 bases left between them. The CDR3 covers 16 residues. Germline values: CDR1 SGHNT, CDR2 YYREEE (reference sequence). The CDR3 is CASSLGGVRISYEQYF. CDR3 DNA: TGTGCCAGCAGCCTCGGAGGCGTCAGGATCTCCTACGAGCAGTACTTC.

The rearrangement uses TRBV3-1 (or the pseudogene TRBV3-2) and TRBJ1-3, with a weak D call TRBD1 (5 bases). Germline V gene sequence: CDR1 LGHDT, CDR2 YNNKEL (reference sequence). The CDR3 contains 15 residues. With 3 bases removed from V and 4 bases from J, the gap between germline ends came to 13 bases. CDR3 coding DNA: TGTGCCAGCAGCCAGGAGGGGAACAGGGGAAACACCATATATTTT. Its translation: CASSQEGNRGNTIYF.

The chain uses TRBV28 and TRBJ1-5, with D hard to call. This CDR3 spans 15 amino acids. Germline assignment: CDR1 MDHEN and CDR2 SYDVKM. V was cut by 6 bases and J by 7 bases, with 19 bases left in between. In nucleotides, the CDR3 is TGTGCCAGCAGGCGGAGTCCCGCGAATTTCCAGCCCCAGCATTTT. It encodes CASRRSPANFQPQHF.

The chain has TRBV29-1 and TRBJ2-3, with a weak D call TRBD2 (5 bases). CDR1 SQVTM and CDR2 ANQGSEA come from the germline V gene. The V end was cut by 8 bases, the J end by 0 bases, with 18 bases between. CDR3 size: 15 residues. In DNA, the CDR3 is TGCAGCATGAGCTTTAGCGCCTCTAGCACAGATACGCAGTATTTT. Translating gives CSMSFSASSTDTQYF.